The 2 T cell receptor beta chains presented below share a single source sample, sequenced in a study of blood T cell repertoires in COVID-19 (dated by TCRdb to about 2020). Preparation of the library involved the immunoSEQ multiplex PCR assay. Sourced from immuneACCESS, this table was stored by TCRdb with only in-frame sequences that have V and J called. A share of the clones is absent; for the studies checked, an unresolved V gene accounts for under half, and the remainder has no known explanation. The sample yields about 170,000 clones; approximately 81% were counted once. Clones ranked in the top ten supply 10% to 13% of the sample. Sequencing was performed on peripheral blood. The source is a woman of 80 years or more with active or convalescent COVID-19.

This clone was observed once. The V call is TRBV29-1, the J call TRBJ2-3; 11 bases map to TRBD2. There are 16 residues in the CDR3. The V gene's germline CDR1 is SQVTM and CDR2 ANQGSEA. The V and J ends lost 8 bases and 5 bases, in that order; junction bases with no gene match: 15. The chain's CDR3 is CSTRGETSGKVDTQYF. As DNA, the CDR3 is TGCAGCACCCGGGGCGAGACTAGCGGGAAAGTAGATACGCAGTATTTT.

As concerns this clone: Other DNA sequences in this specimen translate into the identical CDR3. This sequence joins TRBV11-3 and TRBJ2-1, with 11 bases aligning to TRBD2. This CDR3 has 16 amino acids. J lost 4 bases, V lost 1 base, and 3 bases had no gene match. CDR1 and CDR2 (germline): SGHNT, YENEEA. The CDR3 is CASSLVLAGGYNEQFF. Written as DNA, the CDR3 is TGTGCCAGCAGCTTAGTGCTAGCGGGGGGTTACAATGAGCAGTTCTTC.